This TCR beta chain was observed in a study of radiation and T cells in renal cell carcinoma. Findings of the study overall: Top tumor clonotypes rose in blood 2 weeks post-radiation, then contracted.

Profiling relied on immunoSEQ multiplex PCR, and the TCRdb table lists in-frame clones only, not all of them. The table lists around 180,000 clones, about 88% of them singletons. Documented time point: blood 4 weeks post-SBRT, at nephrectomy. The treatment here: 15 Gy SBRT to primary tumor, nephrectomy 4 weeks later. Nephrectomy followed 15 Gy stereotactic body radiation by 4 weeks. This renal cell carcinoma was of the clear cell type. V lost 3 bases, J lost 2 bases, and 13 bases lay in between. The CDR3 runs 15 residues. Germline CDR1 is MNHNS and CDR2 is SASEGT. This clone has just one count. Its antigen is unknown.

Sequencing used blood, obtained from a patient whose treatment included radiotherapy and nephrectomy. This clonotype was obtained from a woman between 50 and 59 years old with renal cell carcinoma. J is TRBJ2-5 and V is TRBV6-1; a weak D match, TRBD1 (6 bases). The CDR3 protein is CASSDYGTRQETQYF. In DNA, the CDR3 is TGTGCCAGCAGTGATTACGGGACACGGCAAGAGACCCAGTACTTC.